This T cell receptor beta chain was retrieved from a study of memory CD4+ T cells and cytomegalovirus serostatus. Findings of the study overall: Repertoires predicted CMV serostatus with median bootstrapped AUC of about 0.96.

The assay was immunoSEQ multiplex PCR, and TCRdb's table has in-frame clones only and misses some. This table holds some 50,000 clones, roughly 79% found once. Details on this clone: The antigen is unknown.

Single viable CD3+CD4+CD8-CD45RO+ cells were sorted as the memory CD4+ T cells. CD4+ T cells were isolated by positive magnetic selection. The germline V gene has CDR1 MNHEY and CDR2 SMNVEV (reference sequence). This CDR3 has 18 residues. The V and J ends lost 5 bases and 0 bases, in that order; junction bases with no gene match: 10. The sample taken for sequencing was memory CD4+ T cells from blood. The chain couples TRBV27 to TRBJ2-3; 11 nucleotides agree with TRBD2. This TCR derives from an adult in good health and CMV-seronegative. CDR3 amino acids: CASSHRGSGRGSTDTQYF. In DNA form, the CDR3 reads TGTGCCAGCAGTCATCGGGGTAGCGGGAGGGGTAGCACAGATACGCAGTATTTT.